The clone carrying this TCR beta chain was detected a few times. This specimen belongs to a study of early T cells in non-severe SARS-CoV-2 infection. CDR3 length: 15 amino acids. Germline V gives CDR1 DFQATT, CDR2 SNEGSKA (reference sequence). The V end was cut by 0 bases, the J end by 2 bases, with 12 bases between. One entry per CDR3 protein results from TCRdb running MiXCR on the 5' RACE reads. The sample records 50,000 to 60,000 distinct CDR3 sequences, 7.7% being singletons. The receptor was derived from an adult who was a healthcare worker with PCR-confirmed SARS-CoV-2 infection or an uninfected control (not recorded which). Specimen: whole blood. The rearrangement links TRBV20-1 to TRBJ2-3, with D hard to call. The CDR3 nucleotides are TGCAGTGCTAGAGATTCGGCAGTCCCCACAGATACGCAGTATTTT. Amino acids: CSARDSAVPTDTQYF.